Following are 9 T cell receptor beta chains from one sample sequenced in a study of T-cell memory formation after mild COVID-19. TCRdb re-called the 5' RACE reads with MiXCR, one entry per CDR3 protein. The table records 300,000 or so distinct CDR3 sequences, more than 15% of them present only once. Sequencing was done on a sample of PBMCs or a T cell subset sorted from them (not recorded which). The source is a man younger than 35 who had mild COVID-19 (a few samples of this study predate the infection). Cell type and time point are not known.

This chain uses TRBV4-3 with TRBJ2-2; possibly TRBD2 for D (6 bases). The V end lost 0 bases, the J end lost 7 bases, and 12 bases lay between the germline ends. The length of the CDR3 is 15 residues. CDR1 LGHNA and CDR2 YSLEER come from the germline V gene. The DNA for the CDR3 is TGCGCCAGCAGCCAAGATTCGAAGGGAGGCGGGGAGCTGTTTTTT. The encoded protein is CASSQDSKGGGELFF.

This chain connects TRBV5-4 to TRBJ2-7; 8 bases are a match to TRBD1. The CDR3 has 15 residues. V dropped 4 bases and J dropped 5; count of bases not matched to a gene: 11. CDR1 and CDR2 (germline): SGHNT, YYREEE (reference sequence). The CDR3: CASSTGPGTGNEQYV. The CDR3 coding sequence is TGTGCCAGCAGCACAGGACCCGGGACAGGAAACGAGCAGTACGTC.

This CDR3 reads CASSVVGEGTQYF. For the CDR3, the DNA is TGTGCCAGCAGCGTAGTGGGGGAGGGGACCCAGTACTTC. V and J are TRBV9 and TRBJ2-5, with TRBD2 matching over 7 bases. Germline CDR1 reads SGDLS; CDR2 reads YYNGEE. With 0 bases clipped from V and 7 bases from J, the junction kept 3 bases outside the gene matches. The CDR3 is 13 residues long.

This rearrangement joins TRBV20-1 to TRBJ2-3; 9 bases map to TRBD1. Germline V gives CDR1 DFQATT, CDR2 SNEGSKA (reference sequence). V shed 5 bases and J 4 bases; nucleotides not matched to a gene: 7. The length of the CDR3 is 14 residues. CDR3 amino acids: CSARDRVVSDTQYF. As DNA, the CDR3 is TGCAGTGCTCGGGACAGGGTGGTCTCAGATACGCAGTATTTT.

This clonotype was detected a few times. DNA of the CDR3: TGCAGCGTTGAGGGCAGGATGGATGAGCAGTTCTTC. Amino acid sequence: CSVEGRMDEQFF. This sequence joins TRBV29-1 and TRBJ2-1, with no clear D. V shed 3 bases and J shed 8 bases, with 11 bases lying between them. CDR1 is SQVTM, CDR2 ANQGSEA, per germline. CDR3 length equals 12 residues.

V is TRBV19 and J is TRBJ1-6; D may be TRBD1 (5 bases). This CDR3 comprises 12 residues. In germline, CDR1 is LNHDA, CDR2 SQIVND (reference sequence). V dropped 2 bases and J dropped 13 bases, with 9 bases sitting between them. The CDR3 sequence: CASSIREGPLHF. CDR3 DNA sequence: TGTGCCAGTAGTATACGGGAGGGGCCCCTCCACTTT. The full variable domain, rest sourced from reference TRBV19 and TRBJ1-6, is DGGITQSPKYLFRKEGQNVTLSCEQNLNHDAMYWYRQDPGQGLRLIYYSQIVNDFQKGDIAEGYSVSREKKESFPLTVTSAQKNPTAFYLCASSIREGPLHFGNGTRLTVT.

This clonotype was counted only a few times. The CDR3 here is CASSEAGGSANEQFF. CDR3 nucleotides: TGTGCCAGCAGCGAAGCCGGAGGTAGCGCTAATGAGCAGTTCTTC. The chain couples TRBV9 to TRBJ2-1, with D possibly TRBD2 on 5 matching bases. The V gene's germline CDR1 is SGDLS and CDR2 YYNGEE. This CDR3 is built from 15 residues. V was shortened by 3 bases and J by 7 bases, with 17 bases between the two germline ends.

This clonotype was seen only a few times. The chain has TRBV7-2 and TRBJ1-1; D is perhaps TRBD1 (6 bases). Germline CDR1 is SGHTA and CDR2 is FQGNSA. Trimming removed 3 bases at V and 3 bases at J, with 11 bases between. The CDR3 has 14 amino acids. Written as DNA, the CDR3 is TGTGCCAGCAGCTTGCGGGGGGCCTACACTGAAGCTTTCTTT. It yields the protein CASSLRGAYTEAFF.

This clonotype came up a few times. The CDR3 loop is CASSLQTGGTEAFF. CDR3 sequence (DNA): TGTGCCAGTAGTCTCCAAACAGGGGGGACTGAAGCTTTCTTT. This chain joins TRBV19 and TRBJ1-1; 8 bases match TRBD1. Germline values: CDR1 LNHDA, CDR2 SQIVND (reference sequence). Trimming removed 5 bases from V and 5 bases from J; junction bases left unmatched: 7. The CDR3 loop spans 14 amino acids.